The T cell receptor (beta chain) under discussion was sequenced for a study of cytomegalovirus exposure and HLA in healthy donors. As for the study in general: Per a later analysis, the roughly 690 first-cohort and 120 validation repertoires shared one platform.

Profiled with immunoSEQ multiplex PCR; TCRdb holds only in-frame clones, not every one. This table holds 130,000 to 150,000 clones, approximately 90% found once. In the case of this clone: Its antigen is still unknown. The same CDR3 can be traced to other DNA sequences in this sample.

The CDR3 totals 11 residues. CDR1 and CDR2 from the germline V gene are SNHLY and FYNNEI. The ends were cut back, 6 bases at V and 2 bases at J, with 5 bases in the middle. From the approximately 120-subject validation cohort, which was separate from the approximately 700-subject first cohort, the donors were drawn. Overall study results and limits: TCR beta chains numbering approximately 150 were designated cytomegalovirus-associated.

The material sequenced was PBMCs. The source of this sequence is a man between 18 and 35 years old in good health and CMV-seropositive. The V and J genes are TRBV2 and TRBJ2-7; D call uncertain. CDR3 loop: CASSPAYEQYF. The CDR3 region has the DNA TGTGCCAGCAGCCCGGCCTACGAGCAGTACTTC.